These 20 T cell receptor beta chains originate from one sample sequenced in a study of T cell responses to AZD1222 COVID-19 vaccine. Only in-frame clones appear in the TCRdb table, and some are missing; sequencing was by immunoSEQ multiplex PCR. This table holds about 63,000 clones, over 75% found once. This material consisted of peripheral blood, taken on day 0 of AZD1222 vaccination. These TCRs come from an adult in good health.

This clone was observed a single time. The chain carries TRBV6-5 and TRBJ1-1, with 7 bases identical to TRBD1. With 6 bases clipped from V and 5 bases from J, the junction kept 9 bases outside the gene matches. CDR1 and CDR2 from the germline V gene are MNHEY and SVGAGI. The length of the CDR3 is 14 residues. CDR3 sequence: CASSQGGARTEAFF. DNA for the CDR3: TGTGCCAGCAGCCAGGGGGGGGCGCGGACTGAAGCTTTCTTT.

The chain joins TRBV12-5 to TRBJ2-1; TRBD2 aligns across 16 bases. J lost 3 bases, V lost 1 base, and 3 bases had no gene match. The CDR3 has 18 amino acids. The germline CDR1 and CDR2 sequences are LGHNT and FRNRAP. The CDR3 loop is CASGLAGLAGGHYNEQFF. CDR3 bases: TGTGCTAGTGGTTTGGCGGGACTAGCGGGGGGGCACTACAATGAGCAGTTCTTC. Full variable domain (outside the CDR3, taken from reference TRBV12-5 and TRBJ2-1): DARVTQTPRHKVTEMGQEVTMRCQPILGHNTVFWYRQTMMQGLELLAYFRNRAPLDDSGMPKDRFSAEMPDATLATLKIQPSEPRDSAVYFCASGLAGLAGGHYNEQFFGPGTRLTVL.

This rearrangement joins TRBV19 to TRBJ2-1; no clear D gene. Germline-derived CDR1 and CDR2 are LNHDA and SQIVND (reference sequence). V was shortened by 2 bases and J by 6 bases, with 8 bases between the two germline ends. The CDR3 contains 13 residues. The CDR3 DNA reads TGTGCCAGTAGTATAACGGCCTTCAATGAGCAGTTCTTC. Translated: CASSITAFNEQFF.

The CDR3 loop reads CATPGGNNSPLHF. The CDR3 nucleotides read TGTGCCACCCCCGGCGGTAATAATTCACCCCTCCACTTT. The chain employs TRBV24-1 and TRBJ1-6; D remains unclear. Germline CDR1 is KGHDR and CDR2 is SFDVKD. This CDR3 is built from 13 residues. Trimming removed 9 bases at V and 5 bases at J, with 10 bases between.

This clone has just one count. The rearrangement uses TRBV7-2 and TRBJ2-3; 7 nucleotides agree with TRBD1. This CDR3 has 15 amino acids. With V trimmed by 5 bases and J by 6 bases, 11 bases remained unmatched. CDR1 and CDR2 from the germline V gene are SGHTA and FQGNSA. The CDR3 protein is CASSLQTGWADTQYF. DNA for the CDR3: TGTGCCAGCAGCCTTCAGACAGGGTGGGCGGATACGCAGTATTTT.

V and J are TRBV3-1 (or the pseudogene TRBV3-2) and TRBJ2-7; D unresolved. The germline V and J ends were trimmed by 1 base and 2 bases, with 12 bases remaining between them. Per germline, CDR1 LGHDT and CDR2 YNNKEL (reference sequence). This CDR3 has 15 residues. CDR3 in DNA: TGTGCCAGCAGCCAAGGTATGGCTAGTACCTACGAGCAGTACTTC. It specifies CASSQGMASTYEQYF.

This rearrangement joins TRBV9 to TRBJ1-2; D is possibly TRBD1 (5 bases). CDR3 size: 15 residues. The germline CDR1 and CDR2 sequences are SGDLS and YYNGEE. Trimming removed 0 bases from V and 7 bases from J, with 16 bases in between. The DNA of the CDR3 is TGTGCCAGCAGCGTAGGCGGCAGGGATACGGGTGGCTACACCTTC. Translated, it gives CASSVGGRDTGGYTF. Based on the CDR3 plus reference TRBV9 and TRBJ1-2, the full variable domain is DSGVTQTPKHLITATGQRVTLRCSPRSGDLSVYWYQQSLDQGLQFLIQYYNGEERAKGNILERFSAQQFPDLHSELNLSSLELGDSALYFCASSVGGRDTGGYTFGSGTRLTVV.

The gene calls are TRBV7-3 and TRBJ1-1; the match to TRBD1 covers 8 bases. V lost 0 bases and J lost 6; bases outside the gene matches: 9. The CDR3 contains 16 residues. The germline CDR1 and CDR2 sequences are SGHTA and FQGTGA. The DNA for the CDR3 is TGTGCCAGCAGCTTAACCGGGGTCAGGGGGCTACCTGAAGCTTTCTTT. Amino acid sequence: CASSLTGVRGLPEAFF.

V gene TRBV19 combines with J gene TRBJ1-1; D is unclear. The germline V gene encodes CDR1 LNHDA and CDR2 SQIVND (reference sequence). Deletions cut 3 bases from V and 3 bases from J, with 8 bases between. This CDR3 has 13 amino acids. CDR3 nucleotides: TGTGCCAGTAGTATGTCATGGGACACTGAAGCTTTCTTT. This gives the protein CASSMSWDTEAFF.

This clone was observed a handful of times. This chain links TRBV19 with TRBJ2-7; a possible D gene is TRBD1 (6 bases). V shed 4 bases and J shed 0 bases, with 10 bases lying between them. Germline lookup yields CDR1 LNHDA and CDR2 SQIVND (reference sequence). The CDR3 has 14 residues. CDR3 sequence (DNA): TGTGCCAGTAGTAGGGACACAAGCTCCTACGAGCAGTACTTC. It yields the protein CASSRDTSSYEQYF. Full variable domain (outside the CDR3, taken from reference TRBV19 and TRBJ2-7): DGGITQSPKYLFRKEGQNVTLSCEQNLNHDAMYWYRQDPGQGLRLIYYSQIVNDFQKGDIAEGYSVSREKKESFPLTVTSAQKNPTAFYLCASSRDTSSYEQYFGPGTRLTVT.

In DNA form, the CDR3 reads TGTGCCAGCAGCCAGGAAACAGGGGCAGCACCCCTCCACTTT. Encoded protein: CASSQETGAAPLHF. This chain links TRBV14 with TRBJ1-6; the match to TRBD1 covers 7 bases. The J segment lost 11 bases and the V segment lost 3 bases, leaving 7 bases of the junction unmatched. The length of the CDR3 is 14 residues. Per germline, CDR1 SGHDN and CDR2 FVKESK.

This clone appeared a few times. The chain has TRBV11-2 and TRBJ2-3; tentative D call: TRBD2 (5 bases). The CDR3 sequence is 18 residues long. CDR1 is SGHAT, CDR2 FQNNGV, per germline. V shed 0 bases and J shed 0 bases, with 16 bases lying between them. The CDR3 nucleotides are TGTGCCAGCAGCTTAGAAAGGATCGCGGGCCGTAGCACAGATACGCAGTATTTT. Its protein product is CASSLERIAGRSTDTQYF.

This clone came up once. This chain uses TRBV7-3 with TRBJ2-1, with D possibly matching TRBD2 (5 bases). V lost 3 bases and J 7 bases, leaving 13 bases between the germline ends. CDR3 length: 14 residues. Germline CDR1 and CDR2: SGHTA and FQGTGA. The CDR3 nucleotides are TGTGCCAGCAGCTTCCAACTAGTAGGGAATGAGCAGTTCTTC. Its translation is CASSFQLVGNEQFF.

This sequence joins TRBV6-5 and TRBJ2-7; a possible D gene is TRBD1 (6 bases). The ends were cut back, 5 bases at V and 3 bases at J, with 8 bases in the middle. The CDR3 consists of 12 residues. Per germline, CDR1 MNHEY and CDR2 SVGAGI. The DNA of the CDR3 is TGTGCCAGCAGTCAGGGGAGCTACGAGCAGTACTTC. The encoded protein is CASSQGSYEQYF.

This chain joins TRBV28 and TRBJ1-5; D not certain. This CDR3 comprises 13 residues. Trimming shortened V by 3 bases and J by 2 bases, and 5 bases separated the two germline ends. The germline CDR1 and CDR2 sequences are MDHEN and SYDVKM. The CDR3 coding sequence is TGTGCCAGCAGTTTTGGGGGCAATCAGCCCCAGCATTTT. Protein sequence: CASSFGGNQPQHF.

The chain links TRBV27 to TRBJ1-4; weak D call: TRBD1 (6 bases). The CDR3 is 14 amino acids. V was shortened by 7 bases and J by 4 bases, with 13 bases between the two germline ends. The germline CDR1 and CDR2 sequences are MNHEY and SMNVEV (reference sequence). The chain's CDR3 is CASTPTGYNEKLFF. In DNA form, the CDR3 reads TGTGCCAGCACCCCGACAGGATATAATGAAAAACTGTTTTTT. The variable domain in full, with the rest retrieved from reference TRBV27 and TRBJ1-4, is EAQVTQNPRYLITVTGKKLTVTCSQNMNHEYMSWYRQDPGLGLRQIYYSMNVEVTDKGDVPEGYKVSRKEKRNFPLILESPSPNQTSLYFCASTPTGYNEKLFFGSGTQLSVL.

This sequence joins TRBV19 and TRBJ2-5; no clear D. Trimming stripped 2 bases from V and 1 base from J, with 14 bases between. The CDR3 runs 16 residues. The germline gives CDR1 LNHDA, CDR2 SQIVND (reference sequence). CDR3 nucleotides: TGTGCCAGTAGTATAATCGCGCGTAACCTCCAAGAGACCCAGTACTTC. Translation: CASSIIARNLQETQYF.

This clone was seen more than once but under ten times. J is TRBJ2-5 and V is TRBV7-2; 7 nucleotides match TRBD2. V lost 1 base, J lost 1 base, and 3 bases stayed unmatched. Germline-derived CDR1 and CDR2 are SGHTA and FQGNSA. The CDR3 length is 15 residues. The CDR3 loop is CASSLGLAVQETQYF. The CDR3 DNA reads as TGTGCCAGCAGCTTAGGCCTAGCGGTCCAAGAGACCCAGTACTTC.

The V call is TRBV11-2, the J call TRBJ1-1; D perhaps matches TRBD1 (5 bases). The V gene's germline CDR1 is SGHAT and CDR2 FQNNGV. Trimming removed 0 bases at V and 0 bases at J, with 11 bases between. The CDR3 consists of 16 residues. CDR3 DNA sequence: TGTGCCAGCAGCTTAGATGGGGGACGGATGAACACTGAAGCTTTCTTT. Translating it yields CASSLDGGRMNTEAFF.

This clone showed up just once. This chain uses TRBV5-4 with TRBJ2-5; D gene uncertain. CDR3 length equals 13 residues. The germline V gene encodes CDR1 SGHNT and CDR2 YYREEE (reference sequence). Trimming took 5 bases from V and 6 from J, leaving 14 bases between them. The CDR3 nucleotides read TGTGCCAGCAGTGGAGCTGGGTTGAAGACCCAGTACTTC. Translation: CASSGAGLKTQYF. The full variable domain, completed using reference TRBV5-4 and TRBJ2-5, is ETGVTQSPTHLIKTRGQQVTLRCSSQSGHNTVSWYQQALGQGPQFIFQYYREEENGRGNFPPRFSGLQFPNYSSELNVNALELDDSALYLCASSGAGLKTQYFGPGTRLLVL.